Each of the 9 T cell receptor beta chains below was sequenced from the same sample in a study of T cells in narcolepsy. Produced via immunoSEQ multiplex PCR; TCRdb's table is partial and in-frame only. The sample lists tens of thousands of clones; 84% were seen once. The sample comprised CD45RA- memory CD4+ T cells from PBMCs. The source is a human donor with narcolepsy.

This chain connects TRBV4-3 to TRBJ1-2, with D unclear. V dropped 1 base and J dropped 4 bases, with 10 bases sitting between them. Germline-derived CDR1 and CDR2 are LGHNA and YSLEER. The CDR3 loop spans 14 amino acids. CDR3 protein: CASSQVGASYGYTF. The DNA for the CDR3 is TGCGCCAGCAGCCAAGTGGGCGCTTCCTATGGCTACACCTTC.

V gene TRBV5-4 combines with J gene TRBJ2-7, with TRBD1 matching 9 bases. The germline V gene encodes CDR1 SGHNT and CDR2 YYREEE (reference sequence). Trimming took 0 bases from V and 7 from J; bases not matched to a gene: 5. This CDR3 comprises 14 residues. The CDR3 sequence: CASSLGGQGGEQYF. The CDR3, as DNA: TGTGCCAGCAGCTTGGGGGGACAGGGAGGGGAGCAGTACTTC.

This chain uses TRBV7-2 with TRBJ2-7, with D perhaps TRBD2 (6 bases). The CDR3 contains 13 residues. V lost 5 bases and J 2 bases, leaving 10 bases between the germline ends. Germline V lookup: CDR1 SGHTA, CDR2 FQGNSA. CDR3 coding DNA: TGTGCCAGCAGCGGAGCGGGTACCTACGAGCAGTACTTC. It specifies CASSGAGTYEQYF.

As concerns this clone: Germline and junction disagree at one end, which may indicate a read error. Distinct nucleotide sequences in the sample also encode this CDR3. The J gene is TRBJ2-3, the V gene TRBV29-1; 7 bases are a match to TRBD2. The CDR3 is 15 residues long. In germline, CDR1 is SQVTM, CDR2 ANQGSEA. The CDR3 bases are TGTAGCGTTGAACGGCTAGCGGAGCCGAGGGATACGCAGTATTTT. Translating gives CSVERLAEPRDTQYF.

This clone is labeled as medium-sized. The chain links TRBV5-6 to TRBJ2-3; D unclear. The CDR3 has 11 amino acids. Germline V gene data show CDR1 as SGHDT and CDR2 as YYEEEE. The V gene lost 3 bases and the J gene lost 4 bases, with 3 bases spanning the gap. The CDR3 loop is CASSYSDTQYF. In DNA form, the CDR3 reads TGTGCCAGCAGCTACTCAGATACGCAGTATTTT.

This clone came up a few times. V is TRBV4-1 and J is TRBJ2-1; D is perhaps TRBD1 (6 bases). Deletions cut 1 base from V and 9 bases from J, with 16 bases between. The length of the CDR3 is 15 residues. Germline CDR1 is MGHRA and CDR2 is YSYEKL. The CDR3 coding sequence is TGCGCCAGCAGCCAAGTGGTGGGGGCAAGTGGTGAGCAGTTCTTC. It specifies CASSQVVGASGEQFF.

The J gene is TRBJ2-7, the V gene TRBV28; 8 positions match TRBD2. Germline values: CDR1 MDHEN, CDR2 SYDVKM. The CDR3 sequence is 15 residues long. The trim removed 6 bases at V and 3 bases at J, leaving 10 bases unmatched. The DNA for the CDR3 is TGTGCCAGCAGGTTTTTAGCGGGACGAAACTACGAGCAGTACTTC. Amino acids: CASRFLAGRNYEQYF.

In nucleotides, the CDR3 is TGTGCCAGCATAACAGACAACTATGGCTACACCTTC. The encoded protein is CASITDNYGYTF. The V and J genes are TRBV7-9 and TRBJ1-2; D is uncertain. With 7 bases removed from V and 2 bases from J, the gap between germline ends came to 8 bases. Germline CDR1 SEHNR, CDR2 FQNEAQ (reference sequence). The CDR3 runs 12 residues.

The rearrangement joins TRBV15 to TRBJ2-7; either TRBD1 or TRBD2 may supply D (6 bases each). The germline V and J ends were trimmed by 3 bases and 6 bases, with 18 bases remaining between them. CDR1 and CDR2 from the germline V gene are LNHNV and YYDKDF (reference sequence). The CDR3 totals 15 residues. CDR3 amino acids: CATSRGGGPLAEQYF. CDR3 bases: TGTGCCACCAGCAGGGGGGGCGGGCCCCTCGCCGAGCAGTACTTC.